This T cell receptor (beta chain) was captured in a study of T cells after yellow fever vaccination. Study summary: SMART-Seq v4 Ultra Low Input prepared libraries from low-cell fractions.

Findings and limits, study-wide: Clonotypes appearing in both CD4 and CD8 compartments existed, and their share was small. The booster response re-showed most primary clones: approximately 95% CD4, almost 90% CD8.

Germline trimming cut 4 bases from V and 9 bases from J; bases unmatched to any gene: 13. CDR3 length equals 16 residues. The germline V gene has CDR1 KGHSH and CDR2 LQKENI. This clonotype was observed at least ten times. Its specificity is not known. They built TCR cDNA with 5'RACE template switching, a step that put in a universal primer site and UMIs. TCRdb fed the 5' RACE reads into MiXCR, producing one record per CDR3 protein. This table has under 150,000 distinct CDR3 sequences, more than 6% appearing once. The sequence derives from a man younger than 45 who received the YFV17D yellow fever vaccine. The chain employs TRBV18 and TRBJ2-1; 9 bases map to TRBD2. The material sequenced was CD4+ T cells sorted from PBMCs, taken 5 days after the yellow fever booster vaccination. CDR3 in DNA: TGTGCCAGCTCACAAGACCTGCTGGGACTAGCAGGTGAGCAGTTCTTC. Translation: CASSQDLLGLAGEQFF.